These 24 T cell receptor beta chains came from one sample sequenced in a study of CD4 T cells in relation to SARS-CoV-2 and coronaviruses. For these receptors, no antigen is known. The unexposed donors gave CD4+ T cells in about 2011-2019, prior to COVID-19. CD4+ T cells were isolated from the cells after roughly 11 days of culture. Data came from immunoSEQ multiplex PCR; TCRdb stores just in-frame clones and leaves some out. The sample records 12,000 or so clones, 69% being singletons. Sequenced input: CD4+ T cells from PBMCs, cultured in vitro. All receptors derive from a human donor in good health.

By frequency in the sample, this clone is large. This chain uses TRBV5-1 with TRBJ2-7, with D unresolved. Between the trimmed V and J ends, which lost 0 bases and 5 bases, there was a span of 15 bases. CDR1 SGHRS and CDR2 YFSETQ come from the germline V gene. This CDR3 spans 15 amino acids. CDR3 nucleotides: TGCGCCAGCAGCTTGGTCATGGGTAAGCAAAACGAGCAGTACTTC. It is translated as CASSLVMGKQNEQYF. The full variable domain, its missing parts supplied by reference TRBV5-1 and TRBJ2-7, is KAGVTQTPRYLIKTRGQQVTLSCSPISGHRSVSWYQQTPGQGLQFLFEYFSETQRNKGNFPGRFSGRQFSNSRSEMNVSTLELGDSALYLCASSLVMGKQNEQYFGPGTRLTVT.

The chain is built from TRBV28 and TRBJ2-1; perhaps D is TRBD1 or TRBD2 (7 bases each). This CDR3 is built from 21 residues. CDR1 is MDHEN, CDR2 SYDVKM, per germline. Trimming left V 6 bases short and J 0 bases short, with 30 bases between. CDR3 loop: CASSGEGQGDWGDYSYNEQFF. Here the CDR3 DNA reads TGTGCCAGCAGCGGAGAGGGGCAGGGGGATTGGGGGGACTACTCCTACAATGAGCAGTTCTTC.

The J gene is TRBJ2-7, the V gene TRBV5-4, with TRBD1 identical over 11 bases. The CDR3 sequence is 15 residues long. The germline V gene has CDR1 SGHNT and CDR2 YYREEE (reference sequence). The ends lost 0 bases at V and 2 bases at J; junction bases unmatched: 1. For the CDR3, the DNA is TGTGCCAGCAGCTTGGGGGGACAGGGGGCCTACGAGCAGTACTTC. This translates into CASSLGGQGAYEQYF.

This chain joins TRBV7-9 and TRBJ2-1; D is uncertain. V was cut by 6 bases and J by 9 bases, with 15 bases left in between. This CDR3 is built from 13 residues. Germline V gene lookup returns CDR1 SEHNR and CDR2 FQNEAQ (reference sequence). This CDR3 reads CASSFSARSEQFF. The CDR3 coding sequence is TGTGCCAGCAGTTTTAGTGCACGGTCTGAGCAGTTCTTC.

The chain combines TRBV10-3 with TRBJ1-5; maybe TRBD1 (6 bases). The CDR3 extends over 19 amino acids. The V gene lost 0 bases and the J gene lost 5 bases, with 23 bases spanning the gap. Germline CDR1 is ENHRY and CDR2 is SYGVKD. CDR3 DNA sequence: TGTGCCATCAGTGAGTCTTTGGGTGGCAGGGGCCTGAGATATCAGCCCCAGCATTTT. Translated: CAISESLGGRGLRYQPQHF.

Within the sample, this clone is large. The CDR3 nucleotides read TGTGCCAGCGGGAAGGCAGGAATTATTGCGGAGCAGTACTTC. It encodes CASGKAGIIAEQYF. The chain uses TRBV2 and TRBJ2-7, with unresolved D. V shed 8 bases and J shed 7 bases, with 21 bases lying between them. CDR3 length: 14 amino acids. Germline CDR1 reads SNHLY; CDR2 reads FYNNEI.

For the CDR3, the DNA is TGTGCCACCAGCAGAGATGGGTTAACTGAAGCTTTCTTT. As protein: CATSRDGLTEAFF. The rearrangement uses TRBV15 and TRBJ1-1; D is undetermined. The length of the CDR3 is 13 residues. Germline V gives CDR1 LNHNV, CDR2 YYDKDF (reference sequence). Trimming pared 0 bases from V and 5 bases from J, leaving 7 bases between.

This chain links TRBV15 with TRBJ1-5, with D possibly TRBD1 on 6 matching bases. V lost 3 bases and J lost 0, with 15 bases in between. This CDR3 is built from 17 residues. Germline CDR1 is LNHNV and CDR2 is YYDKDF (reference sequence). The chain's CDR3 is CATSSGGDRLSNQPQHF. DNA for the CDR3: TGTGCCACCAGCAGCGGGGGCGACAGGCTTAGCAATCAGCCCCAGCATTTT.

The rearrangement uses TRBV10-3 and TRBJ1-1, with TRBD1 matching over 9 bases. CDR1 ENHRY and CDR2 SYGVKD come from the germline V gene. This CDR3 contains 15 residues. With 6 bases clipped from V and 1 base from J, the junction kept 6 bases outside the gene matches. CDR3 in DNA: TGTGCCATCAGCTTACAGGGGGCGACGAACACTGAAGCTTTCTTT. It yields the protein CAISLQGATNTEAFF.

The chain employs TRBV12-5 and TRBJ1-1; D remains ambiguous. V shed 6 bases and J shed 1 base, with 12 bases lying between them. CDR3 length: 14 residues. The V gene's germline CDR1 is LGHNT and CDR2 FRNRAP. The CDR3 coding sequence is TGTGCTAGTGGCCTGACAAGGCCGAACACTGAAGCTTTCTTT. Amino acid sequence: CASGLTRPNTEAFF. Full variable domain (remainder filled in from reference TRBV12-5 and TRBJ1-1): DARVTQTPRHKVTEMGQEVTMRCQPILGHNTVFWYRQTMMQGLELLAYFRNRAPLDDSGMPKDRFSAEMPDATLATLKIQPSEPRDSAVYFCASGLTRPNTEAFFGQGTRLTVV.

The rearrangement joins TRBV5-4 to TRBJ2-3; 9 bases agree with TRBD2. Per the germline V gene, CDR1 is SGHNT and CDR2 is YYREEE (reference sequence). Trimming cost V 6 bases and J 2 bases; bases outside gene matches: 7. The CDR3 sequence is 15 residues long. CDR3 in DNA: TGTGCCAGCACTCCAGCGGGAGGCAACACAGATACGCAGTATTTT. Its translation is CASTPAGGNTDTQYF.

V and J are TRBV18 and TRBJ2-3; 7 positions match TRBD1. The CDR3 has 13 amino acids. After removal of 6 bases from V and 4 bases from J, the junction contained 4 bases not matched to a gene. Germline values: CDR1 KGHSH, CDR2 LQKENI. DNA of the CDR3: TGTGCCAGCTCGCGACAGGGCCCAGATACGCAGTATTTT. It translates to CASSRQGPDTQYF.

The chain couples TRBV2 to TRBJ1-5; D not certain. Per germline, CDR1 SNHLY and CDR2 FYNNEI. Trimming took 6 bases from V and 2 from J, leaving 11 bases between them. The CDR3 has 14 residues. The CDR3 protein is CASRGNTGNQPQHF. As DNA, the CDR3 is TGTGCCAGCAGGGGGAACACCGGCAATCAGCCCCAGCATTTT.

The CDR3 DNA reads TGTGCCAGCACTGCCGGGACTTCCTATCAGCCCCAGCATTTT. This codes for CASTAGTSYQPQHF. J is TRBJ1-5 and V is TRBV6-6, with D possibly matching TRBD1 (5 bases). Germline V gives CDR1 MNHNY, CDR2 SVGAGI (reference sequence). The germline V and J ends were trimmed by 7 bases and 5 bases, with 15 bases remaining between them. The CDR3 contains 14 residues.

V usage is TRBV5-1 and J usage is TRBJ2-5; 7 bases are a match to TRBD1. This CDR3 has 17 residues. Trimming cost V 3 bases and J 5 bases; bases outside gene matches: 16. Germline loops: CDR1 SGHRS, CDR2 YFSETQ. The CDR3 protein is CASSWGTDFSGRETQYF. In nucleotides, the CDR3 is TGCGCCAGCAGCTGGGGGACAGATTTTAGTGGCCGGGAGACCCAGTACTTC.

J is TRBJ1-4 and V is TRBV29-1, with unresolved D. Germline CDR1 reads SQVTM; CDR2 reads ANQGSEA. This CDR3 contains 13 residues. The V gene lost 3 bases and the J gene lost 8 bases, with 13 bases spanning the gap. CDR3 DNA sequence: TGCAGCGTTGAGGACGGATCCTTGGAAAAACTGTTTTTT. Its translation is CSVEDGSLEKLFF.

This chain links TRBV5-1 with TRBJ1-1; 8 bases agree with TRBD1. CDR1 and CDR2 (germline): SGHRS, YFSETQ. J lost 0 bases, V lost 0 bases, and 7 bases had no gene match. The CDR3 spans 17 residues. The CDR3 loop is CASSLGRKTGVNTEAFF. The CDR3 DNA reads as TGCGCCAGCAGCTTGGGTCGGAAGACAGGGGTGAACACTGAAGCTTTCTTT.

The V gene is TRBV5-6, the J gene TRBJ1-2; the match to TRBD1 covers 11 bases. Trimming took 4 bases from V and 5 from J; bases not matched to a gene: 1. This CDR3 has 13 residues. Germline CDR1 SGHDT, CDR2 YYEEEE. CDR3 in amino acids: CASSGDRGYGYTF. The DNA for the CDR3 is TGTGCCAGCAGCGGGGACAGGGGGTATGGCTACACCTTC.

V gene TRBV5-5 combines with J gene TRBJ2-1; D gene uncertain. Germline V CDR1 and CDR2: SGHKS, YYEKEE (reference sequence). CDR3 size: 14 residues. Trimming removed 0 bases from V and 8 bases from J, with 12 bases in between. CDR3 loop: CASSLVNMADEQFF. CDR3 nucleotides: TGTGCCAGCAGCTTGGTCAATATGGCGGATGAGCAGTTCTTC. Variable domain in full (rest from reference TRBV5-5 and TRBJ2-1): DAGVTQSPTHLIKTRGQQVTLRCSPISGHKSVSWYQQVLGQGPQFIFQYYEKEERGRGNFPDRFSARQFPNYSSELNVNALLLGDSALYLCASSLVNMADEQFFGPGTRLTVL.

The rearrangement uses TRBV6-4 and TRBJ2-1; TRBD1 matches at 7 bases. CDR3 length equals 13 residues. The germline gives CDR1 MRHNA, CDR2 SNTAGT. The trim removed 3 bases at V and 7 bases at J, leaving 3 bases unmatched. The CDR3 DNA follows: TGTGCCAGCAGTGATGGACAGGTGAATGAGCAGTTCTTC. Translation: CASSDGQVNEQFF.

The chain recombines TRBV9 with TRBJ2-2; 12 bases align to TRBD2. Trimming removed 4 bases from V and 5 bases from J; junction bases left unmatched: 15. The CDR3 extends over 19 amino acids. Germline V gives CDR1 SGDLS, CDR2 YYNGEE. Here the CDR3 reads CASSPGLAGPSGGTGELFF. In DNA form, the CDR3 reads TGTGCCAGCAGCCCGGGACTAGCGGGTCCCTCCGGGGGGACCGGGGAGCTGTTTTTT.

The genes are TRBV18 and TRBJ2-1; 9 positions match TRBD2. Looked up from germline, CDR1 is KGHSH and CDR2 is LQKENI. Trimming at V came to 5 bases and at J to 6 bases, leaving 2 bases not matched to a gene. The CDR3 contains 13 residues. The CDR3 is CASSALAGNEQFF. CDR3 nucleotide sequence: TGTGCCAGCTCAGCACTAGCGGGCAATGAGCAGTTCTTC.

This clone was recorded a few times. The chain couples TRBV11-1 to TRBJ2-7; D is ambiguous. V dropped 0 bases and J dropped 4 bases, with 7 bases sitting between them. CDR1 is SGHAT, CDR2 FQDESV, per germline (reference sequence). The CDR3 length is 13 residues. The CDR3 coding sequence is TGTGCCAGCAGCTTAGCGCCACAATACGAGCAGTACTTC. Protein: CASSLAPQYEQYF.

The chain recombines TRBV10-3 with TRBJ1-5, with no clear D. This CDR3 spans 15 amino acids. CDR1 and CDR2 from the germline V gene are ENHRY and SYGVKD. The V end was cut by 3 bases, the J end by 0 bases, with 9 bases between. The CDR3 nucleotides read TGTGCCATCAGTGACGAGGGAAATAGCAATCAGCCCCAGCATTTT. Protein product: CAISDEGNSNQPQHF.